Below are 27 T cell receptor beta chains sequenced from a single sample in a study of PD-1 blockade in classical Hodgkin lymphoma. Using immunoSEQ multiplex PCR, the repertoire was profiled, and TCRdb retains in-frame clones only, with some absent. Seen here are 15,000 to 20,000 clones, 70% to 80% observed once, and the top ten hold roughly 5%. Each and every patient relapsed after autologous stem cell transplantation, and patients got differing brentuximab vedotin exposure. The source was peripheral blood mononuclear cells (PBMCs), collected at baseline. Receptors originate from a human donor with classical Hodgkin lymphoma.

Here the CDR3 reads CASSSYRVEQYF. Written as DNA, the CDR3 is TGTGCCAGCAGCTCGTACAGGGTTGAGCAGTACTTC. The rearrangement links TRBV5-8 to TRBJ2-7; possible D gene TRBD1, 6 bases. Trimming stripped 3 bases from V and 7 bases from J, with 11 bases between. Germline V gene lookup returns CDR1 SGHTS and CDR2 YDEGEE. The CDR3 runs to 12 residues.

The genes are TRBV5-5 and TRBJ2-2, with 10 positions matching TRBD2. Unmatched junction bases numbered 3, after V lost 2 bases and J lost 5 bases. The germline V gene encodes CDR1 SGHKS and CDR2 YYEKEE (reference sequence). The CDR3 length is 15 residues. CDR3 bases: TGTGCCAGCAGCTTCCTAGCGGGAGTAACCGGGGAGCTGTTTTTT. Encoded protein: CASSFLAGVTGELFF.

The rearrangement joins TRBV7-6 to TRBJ1-1; 7 bases match TRBD1. The germline CDR1 and CDR2 sequences are SGHVS and FNYEAQ. The CDR3 extends over 15 amino acids. The V gene end was trimmed by 5 bases and the J gene end by 1 base; junction bases not matched to a gene: 7. This CDR3 reads CASSASGTANTEAFF. The DNA for the CDR3 is TGTGCCAGCAGCGCCTCCGGGACAGCGAACACTGAAGCTTTCTTT. Together with reference TRBV7-6 and TRBJ1-1, the CDR3 gives the full variable domain: GAGVSQSPRYKVTKRGQDVALRCDPISGHVSLYWYRQALGQGPEFLTYFNYEAQQDKSGLPNDRFSAERPEGSISTLTIQRTEQRDSAMYRCASSASGTANTEAFFGQGTRLTVV.

The chain links TRBV18 to TRBJ2-3; TRBD2 is a possible D gene (5 bases). Per the germline V gene, CDR1 is KGHSH and CDR2 is LQKENI. V dropped 6 bases and J dropped 4 bases, with 11 bases sitting between them. The CDR3 sequence is 13 residues long. The CDR3 DNA follows: TGTGCCAGCTCGGCCTTGGAGGCAGATACGCAGTATTTT. Its protein product is CASSALEADTQYF. Variable domain in full (rest from reference TRBV18 and TRBJ2-3): NAGVMQNPRHLVRRRGQEARLRCSPMKGHSHVYWYRQLPEEGLKFMVYLQKENIIDESGMPKERFSAEFPKEGPSILRIQQVVRGDSAAYFCASSALEADTQYFGPGTRLTVL.

This chain links TRBV7-2 with TRBJ2-1, with D possibly matching TRBD2 (6 bases). This CDR3 region has 14 residues. In germline, CDR1 is SGHTA, CDR2 FQGNSA. Between the trimmed V and J ends, which lost 1 base and 10 bases, there was a span of 14 bases. The CDR3 here is CASSLDRGFGEQFF. The CDR3 DNA follows: TGTGCCAGCAGCTTAGATCGGGGGTTCGGGGAGCAGTTCTTC.

This chain uses TRBV7-9 with TRBJ2-1, with D possibly being TRBD1 (6 bases). The CDR3 extends over 15 amino acids. V lost 8 bases, J lost 0 bases, and 14 bases lay in between. Germline CDR1 and CDR2: SEHNR and FQNEAQ (reference sequence). The CDR3 DNA reads as TGTGCCAGCGCAGGGGCTAGAAACTCCTACAATGAGCAGTTCTTC. Amino acids: CASAGARNSYNEQFF.

The chain carries TRBV18 and TRBJ2-2; D might be TRBD1 (5 bases). This CDR3 spans 17 amino acids. V was cut by 0 bases and J by 0 bases, with 11 bases left in between. Per germline, CDR1 KGHSH and CDR2 LQKENI. For the CDR3, the DNA is TGTGCCAGCTCACCACCCCCTCAGACAGCGAACACCGGGGAGCTGTTTTTT. Translation: CASSPPPQTANTGELFF.

The CDR3 is CASSSGGFDTEAFF. In DNA, the CDR3 is TGTGCCAGCAGCTCTGGGGGTTTCGACACTGAAGCTTTCTTT. The gene calls are TRBV7-2 and TRBJ1-1, with D possibly TRBD1 on 5 matching bases. The germline V and J ends were trimmed by 4 bases and 3 bases, with 12 bases remaining between them. There are 14 residues in the CDR3. From germline, CDR1 is SGHTA and CDR2 FQGNSA.

The chain is built from TRBV4-3 and TRBJ2-5; TRBD2 matches 8 bases. Germline V gene lookup returns CDR1 LGHNA and CDR2 YSLEER. V was pared by 1 base and J by 1 base, with 5 bases of the junction left unmatched. The CDR3 totals 16 residues. CDR3 in amino acids: CASSQGTSPTQETQYF. The CDR3 DNA reads as TGCGCCAGCAGCCAAGGGACTAGCCCTACCCAAGAGACCCAGTACTTC.

The chain uses TRBV27 and TRBJ2-3; D not certain. V was pared by 8 bases and J by 6 bases, with 6 bases between. CDR1 MNHEY and CDR2 SMNVEV come from the germline V gene (reference sequence). The CDR3 spans 10 residues. This CDR3 reads CASGRDTQYF. In DNA form, the CDR3 reads TGTGCCAGCGGTAGGGATACGCAGTATTTT.

The chain's CDR3 is CASSLAGAGETQYF. The CDR3, as DNA: TGTGCCAGCAGCTTAGCAGGGGCGGGGGAGACCCAGTACTTC. The V call is TRBV7-9, the J call TRBJ2-5; weak D call: TRBD2 (6 bases). V lost 0 bases, J lost 5 bases, and 10 bases lay in between. CDR3 length equals 14 residues. CDR1 SEHNR and CDR2 FQNEAQ come from the germline V gene (reference sequence).

The table lists this clone with a few counts. The CDR3 loop reads CASSLKQINTGELFF. CDR3 in DNA: TGTGCCAGCAGCTTAAAACAGATTAACACCGGGGAGCTGTTTTTT. The chain employs TRBV11-1 and TRBJ2-2, with no clear D. This CDR3 has 15 residues. The ends were cut back, 2 bases at V and 2 bases at J, with 9 bases in the middle. Germline CDR1 is SGHAT and CDR2 is FQDESV (reference sequence).

This sequence joins TRBV28 and TRBJ2-7; the D is unclear. There are 12 residues in the CDR3. Trimming removed 2 bases from V and 2 bases from J, with 4 bases in between. The germline V gene has CDR1 MDHEN and CDR2 SYDVKM. Here the CDR3 DNA reads TGTGCCAGCAGTTTAACCACCTACGAGCAGTACTTC. Amino acid sequence: CASSLTTYEQYF.

The V and J genes are TRBV6-4 and TRBJ2-7; TRBD2 agrees at 8 bases. The junction had 13 bases not matched to a gene; V was cut back by 9 bases and J by 3 bases. The germline V gene encodes CDR1 MRHNA and CDR2 SNTAGT. The CDR3 loop spans 15 amino acids. CDR3 region: CARQGRLAKSYEQYF. CDR3 DNA: TGTGCCAGACAGGGAAGACTAGCGAAGAGCTACGAGCAGTACTTC.

The chain links TRBV5-1 to TRBJ2-2; the D gene is possibly TRBD1 (6 bases). CDR1 is SGHRS and CDR2 is YFSETQ in the germline V gene. Trimming removed 2 bases at V and 1 base at J, with 12 bases between. CDR3 length equals 16 residues. The CDR3 sequence: CASSFQGIKNTGELFF. The CDR3 DNA reads TGCGCCAGCAGCTTTCAGGGGATAAAGAACACCGGGGAGCTGTTTTTT.

The J gene is TRBJ2-2, the V gene TRBV5-1; 10 nucleotides align to TRBD2. The CDR3 covers 14 residues. The germline V gene encodes CDR1 SGHRS and CDR2 YFSETQ. The V segment lost 5 bases and the J segment 4 bases; nucleotides outside the gene matches: 2. CDR3 residues: CASRAGGRTGELFF. CDR3 nucleotide sequence: TGCGCCAGCAGAGCGGGGGGGCGCACCGGGGAGCTGTTTTTT.

The gene calls are TRBV7-9 and TRBJ2-3; a possible D gene is TRBD1 (6 bases). This CDR3 spans 15 amino acids. V lost 0 bases and J lost 3, with 10 bases in between. The germline gives CDR1 SEHNR, CDR2 FQNEAQ (reference sequence). CDR3 sequence: CASSLAQGPTDTQYF. In nucleotides, the CDR3 is TGTGCCAGCAGCTTAGCGCAGGGGCCGACAGATACGCAGTATTTT. Filled out from reference TRBV7-9 and TRBJ2-3, the complete variable domain reads DTGVSQNPRHKITKRGQNVTFRCDPISEHNRLYWYRQTLGQGPEFLTYFQNEAQLEKSRLLSDRFSAERPKGSFSTLEIQRTEQGDSAMYLCASSLAQGPTDTQYFGPGTRLTVL.

This clone was detected only a few times. The chain joins TRBV2 to TRBJ2-6, with D unresolved. Trimming left V 2 bases short and J 1 base short, with 6 bases between. CDR3 length equals 15 residues. The germline CDR1 and CDR2 sequences are SNHLY and FYNNEI. The CDR3: CASSEQPSGANVLTF. CDR3 nucleotides: TGTGCCAGCAGTGAACAGCCTTCTGGGGCCAACGTCCTGACTTTC. Filled out from reference TRBV2 and TRBJ2-6, the complete variable domain reads EPEVTQTPSHQVTQMGQEVILRCVPISNHLYFYWYRQILGQKVEFLVSFYNNEISEKSEIFDDQFSVERPDGSNFTLKIRSTKLEDSAMYFCASSEQPSGANVLTFGAGSRLTVL.

The CDR3 loop is CASSFQGSGNTIYF. For the CDR3, the DNA is TGTGCCAGCAGTTTCCAGGGCTCAGGAAACACCATATATTTT. The chain links TRBV28 to TRBJ1-3; D is possibly TRBD1 (5 bases). V lost 3 bases and J 4 bases, leaving 10 bases between the germline ends. This CDR3 has 14 residues. The germline V gene has CDR1 MDHEN and CDR2 SYDVKM.

The rearrangement links TRBV2 to TRBJ1-5; D may be TRBD1 (5 bases). Trimming cost V 4 bases and J 9 bases, with 19 bases left between them. Germline V lookup: CDR1 SNHLY, CDR2 FYNNEI. This CDR3 spans 15 amino acids. CDR3: CASSGEGASMGPQHF. The CDR3 DNA is TGTGCCAGCAGTGGTGAAGGGGCCTCAATGGGGCCCCAGCATTTT.

The chain employs TRBV28 and TRBJ1-2; D is undetermined. Deletions cut 3 bases from V and 4 bases from J, with 9 bases between. The CDR3 is 13 amino acids. In germline, CDR1 is MDHEN, CDR2 SYDVKM. The CDR3 spells CASSFPSPYGYTF. CDR3 DNA: TGTGCCAGCAGTTTCCCCAGCCCCTATGGCTACACCTTC.

The chain uses TRBV4-3 and TRBJ1-3; 9 bases agree with TRBD1. Germline V gives CDR1 LGHNA, CDR2 YSLEER. Germline trimming cut 0 bases from V and 3 bases from J; bases unmatched to any gene: 3. This CDR3 comprises 16 residues. The DNA of the CDR3 is TGCGCCAGCAGCCAAGAACAGGGGGCAGGTGGAAACACCATATATTTT. Amino acid sequence: CASSQEQGAGGNTIYF.

The rearrangement uses TRBV19 and TRBJ2-7; 9 nucleotides align to TRBD1. The CDR3 covers 15 residues. V trimming: 8 bases; J trimming: 0 bases; junction bases outside the gene matches: 8. The germline gives CDR1 LNHDA, CDR2 SQIVND (reference sequence). For the CDR3, the DNA is TGTGCCAGTTCTGTGCCGGGACAGGGCTCCTACGAGCAGTACTTC. It encodes CASSVPGQGSYEQYF.

The genes are TRBV7-2 and TRBJ2-3; D possibly corresponds to TRBD1 (5 bases). V was clipped by 3 bases and J by 2 bases, with 9 bases between them. Per germline, CDR1 SGHTA and CDR2 FQGNSA. The CDR3 consists of 14 residues. The CDR3 protein is CASSLDTYTDTQYF. The DNA of the CDR3 is TGTGCCAGCAGCTTGGACACCTACACAGATACGCAGTATTTT.

V gene TRBV9 combines with J gene TRBJ2-3, with TRBD2 identical over 7 bases. Germline loops: CDR1 SGDLS, CDR2 YYNGEE. This CDR3 region has 16 residues. The V and J ends lost 0 bases and 2 bases, in that order; junction bases with no gene match: 6. The CDR3 region is CASSVAPAGTTDTQYF. The CDR3 nucleotides read TGTGCCAGCAGCGTAGCCCCAGCGGGGACCACAGATACGCAGTATTTT. Based on the CDR3 plus reference TRBV9 and TRBJ2-3, the full variable domain is DSGVTQTPKHLITATGQRVTLRCSPRSGDLSVYWYQQSLDQGLQFLIQYYNGEERAKGNILERFSAQQFPDLHSELNLSSLELGDSALYFCASSVAPAGTTDTQYFGPGTRLTVL.

The rearrangement joins TRBV30 to TRBJ1-2; D may be TRBD1 (6 bases). The CDR3 consists of 13 residues. Germline CDR1 and CDR2: GTSNPN and SVGIG (reference sequence). With 2 bases removed from V and 5 bases from J, the gap between germline ends came to 12 bases. The CDR3, as DNA: TGTGCCTGGAGTAACCAGGGGTGGTATGGCTACACCTTC. This gives the protein CAWSNQGWYGYTF.

This clone has more than one count but fewer than ten. The V gene is TRBV7-8, the J gene TRBJ1-2, with 9 nucleotides matching TRBD1. Germline assignment: CDR1 SGHVS and CDR2 FQNEAQ. With V trimmed by 1 base and J by 4 bases, 13 bases remained unmatched. There are 18 residues in the CDR3. DNA for the CDR3: TGTGCCAGCAGCTTAGTGGGGACAGGGTCCACTTATGGCTATGGCTACACCTTC. Translation gives CASSLVGTGSTYGYGYTF.